These 30 T cell receptor beta chains were all obtained from the same sample, sequenced in a study of Graves' ophthalmopathy and Graves' hyperthyroidism. Investigators amplified TCR beta CDR3 regions from RNA transcripts. RT-PCR in the first round used HTBI primers; a second-round multiplex PCR followed. MiXCR, run by TCRdb on the multiplex PCR reads, gives a single entry per CDR3 protein. The repertoire holds roughly 380,000 distinct CDR3 sequences, with approximately 15% as singletons. The sequenced sample consisted of peripheral blood. The receptors derive from a woman aged 18-29 years with stable Graves' hyperthyroidism.

This clonotype appeared many times. The rearrangement joins TRBV19 to TRBJ2-7, with 9 bases that match TRBD1. Germline CDR1 and CDR2: LNHDA and SQIVND (reference sequence). This CDR3 has 16 residues. The junction had 8 bases not matched to a gene; V was cut back by 3 bases and J by 2 bases. Here the CDR3 DNA reads TGTGCCAGTAGTATCCTTCTCGGACAGGGGACCTACGAGCAGTACTTC. This sequence encodes CASSILLGQGTYEQYF.

At least ten counts were recorded for this clonotype. This chain links TRBV7-9 with TRBJ1-2, with D possibly TRBD1 on 5 matching bases. Germline CDR1 is SEHNR and CDR2 is FQNEAQ (reference sequence). The CDR3 loop spans 14 amino acids. The V end was cut by 1 base, the J end by 8 bases, with 14 bases between. CDR3 region: CASSLGKGASGYTF. CDR3 sequence (DNA): TGTGCCAGCAGCTTAGGCAAAGGGGCATCAGGCTACACCTTC. Complete variable domain (other parts from reference TRBV7-9 and TRBJ1-2): DTGVSQNPRHKITKRGQNVTFRCDPISEHNRLYWYRQTLGQGPEFLTYFQNEAQLEKSRLLSDRFSAERPKGSFSTLEIQRTEQGDSAMYLCASSLGKGASGYTFGSGTRLTVV.

To note about this clonotype: Possible read error: a much larger clone is one base away. The chain links TRBV5-1 to TRBJ1-2; TRBD1 aligns across 9 bases. This CDR3 spans 15 amino acids. From germline, CDR1 is SGHRS and CDR2 YFSETQ. This CDR3 reads CASSLSGQGDYGFTF. The CDR3 DNA reads as TGCGCCAGCAGCTTATCGGGACAGGGTGACTATGGCTTCACCTTC.

This clonotype was recorded at least ten times. The chain recombines TRBV12-3 or TRBV12-4 with TRBJ2-2, with D perhaps TRBD2 (7 bases). The CDR3 has 16 residues. The germline V and J ends were trimmed by 9 bases and 1 base, with 18 bases remaining between them. CDR3 loop: CASNTDGGLNTGELFF. In nucleotides, the CDR3 is TGTGCCAGTAATACCGACGGGGGGCTGAACACCGGGGAGCTGTTTTTT.

Many counts were recorded for this clonotype. This chain joins TRBV12-3 or TRBV12-4 and TRBJ2-3; TRBD2 is a possible D gene (5 bases). The ends were cut back, 10 bases at V and 0 bases at J, with 17 bases in the middle. CDR3 length: 15 residues. The CDR3 sequence: CATSFGRTSTDTQYF. The DNA for the CDR3 is TGTGCCACCTCGTTCGGCCGGACTAGCACAGATACGCAGTATTTT.

The table lists this clonotype with many counts. The chain recombines TRBV29-1 with TRBJ1-1; D is uncertain. CDR1 is SQVTM, CDR2 ANQGSEA, per germline. The CDR3 is 12 amino acids. V lost 4 bases, J lost 3 bases, and 9 bases lay in between. The CDR3 loop is CSVVAGYTEAFF. Here the CDR3 DNA reads TGCAGCGTTGTCGCCGGATACACTGAAGCTTTCTTT.

The chain carries TRBV7-9 and TRBJ1-1, with D perhaps matching TRBD1 (6 bases). Looked up from germline, CDR1 is SEHNR and CDR2 is FQNEAQ (reference sequence). The ends were cut back, 3 bases at V and 4 bases at J, with 12 bases in the middle. The CDR3 consists of 14 residues. CDR3 sequence reads: CASSLKGVSTEAFF. CDR3 coding DNA: TGTGCCAGCAGCTTGAAGGGGGTTAGCACTGAAGCTTTCTTT.

This clonotype was seen a few times. The rearrangement links TRBV7-8 to TRBJ2-5; TRBD1 matches at 7 bases. There are 14 residues in the CDR3. CDR1 and CDR2 from the germline V gene are SGHVS and FQNEAQ. Unmatched junction bases numbered 3, after V lost 3 bases and J lost 2 bases. In DNA, the CDR3 is TGTGCCAGCAGCTTGCGGACAGGTCAAGAGACCCAGTACTTC. Protein sequence: CASSLRTGQETQYF.

Comments on this clonotype: A much larger clone is a single base away; this may be a read error. The chain joins TRBV7-3 to TRBJ2-2; D may be TRBD1 (6 bases). This CDR3 has 14 residues. Trimming shortened V by 5 bases and J by 7 bases, and 14 bases separated the two germline ends. In germline, CDR1 is SGHTA, CDR2 FQGTGA. CDR3 bases: TGTGCCAGCAGCCCCGACAGGATGGGCGGGGAGCTGTTTTTT. It specifies CASSPDRMGGELFF. The whole variable domain, filled in from reference TRBV7-3 and TRBJ2-2, reads GAGVSQTPSNKVTEKGKYVELRCDPISGHTALYWYRQSLGQGPEFLIYFQGTGAADDSGLPNDRFFAVRPEGSVSTLKIQRTERGDSAVYLCASSPDRMGGELFFGEGSRLTVL.

This clonotype was seen repeatedly, ten times or more. V is TRBV28 and J is TRBJ2-7; TRBD1 matches at 11 bases. The CDR3 length is 16 residues. With V trimmed by 8 bases and J by 6 bases, 15 bases remained unmatched. Germline CDR1 reads MDHEN; CDR2 reads SYDVKM. The CDR3 nucleotides read TGTGCCAGCTTCCCCGGGGGTAGGACAGGGGGCTTCGAGCAGTACTTC. Translating it yields CASFPGGRTGGFEQYF.

This clonotype occurred many times. The chain employs TRBV6-2 or TRBV6-3 and TRBJ1-5, with D possibly being TRBD1 (6 bases). The CDR3 is 12 residues long. Trimming took off 4 bases at V and 7 bases at J, with 8 bases between the two ends. Germline V lookup: CDR1 MNHEY, CDR2 SVGEGT. CDR3: CASSSGAQPQHF. In DNA, the CDR3 is TGTGCCAGCAGTTCAGGGGCCCAGCCCCAGCATTTT.

This clonotype was detected many times. The gene calls are TRBV12-3 or TRBV12-4 and TRBJ2-5; 10 positions match TRBD2. The CDR3 contains 14 residues. The junction had 5 bases not matched to a gene; V was cut back by 5 bases and J by 5 bases. The CDR3 sequence is CASSGSGGPETQYF. DNA of the CDR3: TGTGCCAGCAGTGGTAGCGGGGGGCCGGAGACCCAGTACTTC.

Points on this clonotype: Lacking the conserved final phenylalanine or tryptophan, this CDR3 likely reflects a read error. The chain is built from TRBV15 and TRBJ1-5, with TRBD1 as a possible D gene (5 bases). This CDR3 comprises 15 residues. V lost 9 bases, J lost 2 bases, and 17 bases lay in between. CDR1 and CDR2 from the germline V gene are LNHNV and YYDKDF (reference sequence). As DNA, the CDR3 is TGTGCCACGGGGGGTCTAGAGGGAGGCAATCAGCCCCAGCATGTT. Translating it yields CATGGLEGGNQPQHV.

This clonotype was counted ten times or more. This chain connects TRBV27 to TRBJ1-1, with a possible D match to TRBD1 (5 bases). The V gene's germline CDR1 is MNHEY and CDR2 SMNVEV (reference sequence). V was clipped by 6 bases and J by 5 bases, with 19 bases between them. The CDR3 has 15 amino acids. In nucleotides, the CDR3 is TGTGCCAGCAGATCACTTCGACAGATCCAAACTGAAGCTTTCTTT. Amino acids: CASRSLRQIQTEAFF.

This clonotype came up many times. V gene TRBV6-1 combines with J gene TRBJ1-5; tentatively, D is TRBD1 (6 bases). V was cut by 4 bases and J by 7 bases, with 17 bases left in between. The germline gives CDR1 MNHNS, CDR2 SASEGT. The CDR3 covers 15 residues. The DNA of the CDR3 is TGTGCCAGCAGTGGCCGGGGGGGGCTCGGCCAGCCCCAGCATTTT. Residues: CASSGRGGLGQPQHF.

This clonotype was detected a few times. The chain employs TRBV2 and TRBJ1-1; 10 positions match TRBD1. V lost 0 bases, J lost 3 bases, and 7 bases stayed unmatched. The CDR3 is 17 amino acids. Germline values: CDR1 SNHLY, CDR2 FYNNEI. The CDR3 region has the DNA TGTGCCAGCAGTGAAGCCGAAGCGACAGGGGGCGACACTGAAGCTTTCTTT. Translated, it gives CASSEAEATGGDTEAFF.

This clonotype appeared many times. The rearrangement uses TRBV19 and TRBJ1-5, with D perhaps matching TRBD1 (5 bases). The CDR3 has 17 residues. Germline V gene lookup returns CDR1 LNHDA and CDR2 SQIVND (reference sequence). Trimming removed 5 bases at V and 2 bases at J, with 19 bases between. The CDR3 sequence: CASSPWDLQAGNQPQHF. CDR3 in DNA: TGTGCCAGTAGTCCCTGGGACCTTCAGGCGGGCAATCAGCCCCAGCATTTT.

This clonotype showed up many times. V gene TRBV12-3 or TRBV12-4 combines with J gene TRBJ1-3; 12 bases agree with TRBD1. V shed 6 bases and J 4 bases; nucleotides not matched to a gene: 13. CDR3 length equals 18 residues. CDR3 coding DNA: TGTGCCAGCAGGGCCGGGACAGGGGGCCTAATCAAGGGAAACACCATATATTTT. This sequence encodes CASRAGTGGLIKGNTIYF.

Many counts were recorded for this clonotype. The genes are TRBV28 and TRBJ2-4, with D perhaps TRBD1 (6 bases). V shed 4 bases and J shed 10 bases, with 14 bases lying between them. The CDR3 covers 13 residues. Germline V gene data show CDR1 as MDHEN and CDR2 as SYDVKM. CDR3: CASSSGTRTIQYF. For the CDR3, the DNA is TGTGCCAGCAGTTCTGGGACAAGGACTATTCAGTACTTC.

The V call is TRBV12-3 or TRBV12-4, the J call TRBJ2-5; 8 nucleotides line up with TRBD1. The CDR3 is made up of 13 amino acids. Trimming at V came to 5 bases and at J to 4 bases, leaving 3 bases not matched to a gene. CDR3 loop: CASSVGQVETQYF. CDR3 DNA sequence: TGTGCCAGCAGTGTGGGACAGGTAGAGACCCAGTACTTC.

This clonotype was seen at least ten times. The rearrangement links TRBV6-5 to TRBJ1-6, with D perhaps matching TRBD1 (5 bases). CDR3 size: 14 residues. The V gene lost 4 bases and the J gene lost 4 bases, with 8 bases spanning the gap. Germline V gene sequence: CDR1 MNHEY, CDR2 SVGAGI. CDR3: CASSLTDYNSPLHF. The DNA for the CDR3 is TGTGCCAGCAGTTTGACAGATTATAATTCACCCCTCCACTTT.

The gene calls are TRBV11-2 and TRBJ2-3; D is unresolved. The CDR3 sequence is 15 residues long. V was shortened by 4 bases and J by 5 bases, with 16 bases between the two germline ends. The germline CDR1 and CDR2 sequences are SGHAT and FQNNGV. CDR3 loop: CASSSVHSGIDTQYF. CDR3 nucleotides: TGTGCCAGCAGCTCCGTCCACAGTGGCATAGATACGCAGTATTTT.

This clonotype was seen only a few times. The chain employs TRBV5-5 and TRBJ2-3, with TRBD2 matching 7 bases. CDR3 length equals 14 residues. CDR1 and CDR2 from the germline V gene are SGHKS and YYEKEE (reference sequence). V shed 4 bases, J shed 6 bases, and the junction held 8 bases outside the gene matches. The CDR3: CASSQGWGGDTQYF. Here the CDR3 DNA reads TGTGCCAGCAGCCAGGGTTGGGGGGGGGATACGCAGTATTTT. Supplemented by reference TRBV5-5 and TRBJ2-3, the full variable domain reads DAGVTQSPTHLIKTRGQQVTLRCSPISGHKSVSWYQQVLGQGPQFIFQYYEKEERGRGNFPDRFSARQFPNYSSELNVNALLLGDSALYLCASSQGWGGDTQYFGPGTRLTVL.

Ten or more counts support this clonotype. The chain has TRBV6-5 and TRBJ2-6; D tentatively reads TRBD1 or TRBD2 (5 bases each). Germline V gives CDR1 MNHEY, CDR2 SVGAGI. The CDR3 runs to 17 residues. V lost 2 bases and J 0 bases, leaving 11 bases between the germline ends. CDR3 residues: CASSYPGPISGANVLTF. CDR3 DNA: TGTGCCAGCAGTTACCCGGGACCGATCTCTGGGGCCAACGTCCTGACTTTC.

This clonotype has a count of ten or more. The chain is built from TRBV27 and TRBJ2-5; unclear D gene. Germline V lookup: CDR1 MNHEY, CDR2 SMNVEV (reference sequence). V was pared by 0 bases and J by 5 bases, with 7 bases between. The CDR3 spans 13 residues. The CDR3, as DNA: TGTGCCAGCAGTTTATCCAAGGCGGAGACCCAGTACTTC. It translates to CASSLSKAETQYF.

In its sample, this clonotype was seen many times. The chain recombines TRBV6-1 with TRBJ2-5; TRBD1 is a possible D gene (7 bases). Trimming removed 4 bases from V and 5 bases from J, with 17 bases in between. The CDR3 has 15 residues. The V gene's germline CDR1 is MNHNS and CDR2 SASEGT. The CDR3 bases are TGTGCCAGCAGTGGGTACAGGGGACTTCGGGAGACCCAGTACTTC. Its protein product is CASSGYRGLRETQYF.

The rearrangement joins TRBV13 to TRBJ2-7; the match to TRBD2 covers 13 bases. Looked up from germline, CDR1 is PRHDT and CDR2 is FYEKMQ (reference sequence). The CDR3 sequence is 19 residues long. Trimming at V came to 5 bases and at J to 3 bases, leaving 16 bases not matched to a gene. DNA of the CDR3: TGTGCCAGCAGCCTAAATATCGGACTAGCGGGAGAGCTACACTACGAGCAGTACTTC. It translates to CASSLNIGLAGELHYEQYF. Combining the CDR3 with reference TRBV13 and TRBJ2-7 gives the whole variable domain AAGVIQSPRHLIKEKRETATLKCYPIPRHDTVYWYQQGPGQDPQFLISFYEKMQSDKGSIPDRFSAQQFSDYHSELNMSSLELGDSALYFCASSLNIGLAGELHYEQYFGPGTRLTVT.

This clonotype showed up many times. This sequence joins TRBV12-3 or TRBV12-4 and TRBJ2-7; tentative D call: TRBD1 (6 bases). Trimming took 5 bases from V and 3 from J, leaving 14 bases between them. This CDR3 region has 14 residues. CDR3 amino acids: CASSATGSNYEQYF. The DNA of the CDR3 is TGTGCCAGCAGTGCGACAGGATCTAACTACGAGCAGTACTTC.

This clonotype was detected many times. This rearrangement joins TRBV19 to TRBJ2-7, with 10 positions matching TRBD2. Germline CDR1 is LNHDA and CDR2 is SQIVND (reference sequence). The CDR3 length is 16 residues. V was clipped by 0 bases and J by 3 bases; unmatched bases: 5. This CDR3 is CASSIERLAGDYEQYF. The DNA of the CDR3 is TGTGCCAGTAGTATAGAACGGCTAGCGGGAGACTACGAGCAGTACTTC.

At least ten counts were recorded for this clonotype. This chain joins TRBV7-1 and TRBJ2-7; 8 bases are shared with TRBD1. TRBV7-1 is known as an ORF, though its function is uncertain. Losses at the gene ends were 3 bases for V and 2 bases for J; bases not matched to a gene: 27. The CDR3 is 22 residues long. CDR3 residues: CASSSPEIQGDRWVGLAYEQYF. As DNA, the CDR3 is TGTGCCAGCAGCTCGCCGGAGATACAGGGGGACCGCTGGGTGGGGTTGGCCTACGAGCAGTACTTC.